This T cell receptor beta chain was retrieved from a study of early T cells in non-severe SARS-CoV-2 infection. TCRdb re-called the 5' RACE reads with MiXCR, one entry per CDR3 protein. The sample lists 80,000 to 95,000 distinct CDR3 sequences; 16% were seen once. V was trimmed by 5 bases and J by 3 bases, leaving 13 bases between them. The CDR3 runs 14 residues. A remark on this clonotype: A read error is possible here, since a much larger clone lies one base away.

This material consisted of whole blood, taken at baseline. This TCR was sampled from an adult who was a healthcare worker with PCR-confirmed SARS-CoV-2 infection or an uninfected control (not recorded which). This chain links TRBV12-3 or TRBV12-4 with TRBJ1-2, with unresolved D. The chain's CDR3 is CASSLQVQDYGYTF. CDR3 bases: TGTGCCAGCAGTCTTCAGGTTCAGGACTATGGCTACACCTTC.